The 25 T cell receptor beta chains reported below all come from one sample, sequenced in a study of tumor-infiltrating lymphocytes in oesophageal squamous cell carcinoma. Via MiXCR, TCRdb re-called the PCR reads, giving one row per CDR3 protein. The sample comprises over 8,500 distinct CDR3 sequences, roughly half of which are singletons, and under 20% rests with the top ten. Sequencing used esophageal tumor tissue. These receptor sequences come from a female donor with esophageal squamous cell carcinoma.

There are a few counts of this clonotype. A read error may account for a junction end that differs from germline. The chain employs TRBV5-5 and TRBJ2-5; unclear D gene. The length of the CDR3 is 14 residues. Germline values: CDR1 SGHKS, CDR2 YYEKEE (reference sequence). CDR3 in amino acids: CAGSLSGTTETQYF. The CDR3 DNA reads TGTGCCGGCAGCTTGTCCGGAACAACAGAGACCCAGTACTTC.

The rearrangement links TRBV7-8 to TRBJ2-5; TRBD2 is a possible D gene (6 bases). This CDR3 has 14 residues. CDR1 and CDR2 from the germline V gene are SGHVS and FQNEAQ. The ends were cut back, 5 bases at V and 2 bases at J, with 12 bases in the middle. Here the CDR3 DNA reads TGTGCCAGCAGCGTCAGGCGGGATCAAGAGACCCAGTACTTC. This encodes CASSVRRDQETQYF.

The rearrangement links TRBV6-2 or TRBV6-3 to TRBJ2-5; D not certain. The J call is doubtful: the DNA matches TRBJ2-7 better. The CDR3 spans 12 residues. CDR1 is MNHEY and CDR2 is SVGEGT in the germline V gene. CDR3 region: CASSSLTYEQYF. The CDR3 region has the DNA TGTGCCAGCAGCTCCCTGACCTACGAGCAGTACTTC.

To note about this clonotype: One junction end disagrees with the germline gene, perhaps due to a read error. The chain carries TRBV7-6 and TRBJ2-7; the match to TRBD1 covers 10 bases. Germline CDR1 and CDR2: SGHVS and FNYEAQ. The CDR3 extends over 13 amino acids. CDR3 coding DNA: TGTGCTAGCAGCGGGGACAGGGGAGGCGAGCAGTACTTC. Translation gives CASSGDRGGEQYF. Supplemented by reference TRBV7-6 and TRBJ2-7, the full variable domain reads GAGVSQSPRYKVTKRGQDVALRCDPISGHVSLYWYRQALGQGPEFLTYFNYEAQQDKSGLPNDRFSAERPEGSISTLTIQRTEQRDSAMYRCASSGDRGGEQYFGPGTRLTVT.

The chain links TRBV6-8 to TRBJ1-1; D unresolved. The CDR3 is 14 amino acids. V lost 6 bases, J lost 2 bases, and 13 bases lay in between. Germline V gene sequence: CDR1 MNHGY, CDR2 SAAAGT. The CDR3 sequence: CASSERGYNTEAFF. The CDR3 coding sequence is TGTGCCAGCAGCGAACGGGGTTATAACACTGAAGCTTTCTTT.

The chain couples TRBV7-6 to TRBJ2-6; TRBD2 agrees at 8 bases. TRBJ2-7 matches the DNA end more closely, so the J call is doubtful. Germline-derived CDR1 and CDR2 are SGHVS and FNYEAQ. This CDR3 contains 15 residues. In DNA form, the CDR3 reads TGTGCCAGCAGCGCTCGGGCGGGAGGCCTTACGGAGCAGTACTTC. Translating it yields CASSARAGGLTEQYF.

The sample holds many counts of this clonotype. This sequence joins TRBV27 and TRBJ2-1; TRBD1 matches 8 bases. The V segment lost 5 bases and the J segment 5 bases; nucleotides outside the gene matches: 14. This CDR3 comprises 17 residues. Per germline, CDR1 MNHEY and CDR2 SMNVEV (reference sequence). Here the CDR3 DNA reads TGTGCCAGCAGTCTGGGGGACAGGCCGGGAATCAACAATGAGCAGTTCTTC. Encoded protein: CASSLGDRPGINNEQFF.

By sample fraction, this clonotype is medium-sized. The CDR3 spells CASNQQGATYEQYF. The CDR3 DNA reads TGTGCCAGCAACCAACAGGGCGCTACCTACGAGCAGTACTTC. The chain employs TRBV12-3 or TRBV12-4 and TRBJ2-7, with a tentative D call TRBD1 (6 bases). Between the trimmed V and J ends, which lost 7 bases and 2 bases, there was a span of 15 bases. The CDR3 totals 14 residues.

This clonotype has a count of ten or more. The chain employs TRBV4-1 and TRBJ2-5; possibly TRBD1 for D (6 bases). CDR3 size: 16 residues. The V end lost 4 bases, the J end lost 0 bases, and 15 bases lay between the germline ends. CDR1 is MGHRA, CDR2 YSYEKL, per germline. As DNA, the CDR3 is TGCGCCAGCAGCCCGAACCCCGGACAGAACCAAGAGACCCAGTACTTC. It encodes CASSPNPGQNQETQYF.

This clonotype was counted a single time. The rearrangement uses TRBV5-1 and TRBJ2-4; 8 bases match TRBD1. The last part of the DNA fits TRBJ2-5 better; the J call may be wrong. Germline V gives CDR1 SGHRS, CDR2 YFSETQ. The CDR3 has 13 amino acids. CDR3 in amino acids: CASSRTGRETQYF. The CDR3 DNA reads TGCGCCAGCAGCAGGACAGGGCGGGAGACCCAGTACTTC.

This clonotype was counted at least ten times. The rearrangement joins TRBV6-1 to TRBJ1-1, with D uncertain. The CDR3 covers 11 residues. V was trimmed by 6 bases and J by 4 bases, leaving 6 bases between them. The germline V gene encodes CDR1 MNHNS and CDR2 SASEGT. The CDR3 DNA reads TGTGCCAGCAGGGAAAGCACTGAAGCTTTCTTT. This encodes CASRESTEAFF.

The count of this clonotype is one. The V gene is TRBV29-1, the J gene TRBJ2-4; 9 bases map to TRBD1. There are 14 residues in the CDR3. V trimming: 6 bases; J trimming: 1 base; junction bases outside the gene matches: 4. Germline-derived CDR1 and CDR2 are SQVTM and ANQGSEA. This chain's CDR3 is CSVGDRAAKNIQYF. The CDR3, as DNA: TGCAGCGTGGGGGACAGGGCGGCCAAAAACATTCAGTACTTC.

This clonotype was counted ten times or more. This rearrangement joins TRBV2 to TRBJ1-5; D unclear. Germline CDR1 and CDR2: SNHLY and FYNNEI. The CDR3 sequence is 13 residues long. Deletions cut 8 bases from V and 2 bases from J, with 10 bases between. CDR3 loop: CASREIRNQPQHF. CDR3 sequence (DNA): TGTGCCAGCCGGGAGATCCGCAATCAGCCCCAGCATTTT.

The genes are TRBV3-1 and TRBJ2-3; 9 nucleotides line up with TRBD1. The J call may be wrong; the DNA end is better matched by TRBJ1-1. Germline assignment: CDR1 LGHDT and CDR2 YNNKEL (reference sequence). There are 13 residues in the CDR3. DNA of the CDR3: TGTGCCAGCAGCATACAGGGGGCAGGTGAAGCTTTCTTT. It translates to CASSIQGAGEAFF.

As regards this clonotype: A much larger clone sits a single nucleotide away, making a read error possible. V is TRBV7-7 and J is TRBJ2-1; D is unresolved. The better agreement between TRBJ2-7 and the DNA end casts doubt on the J call. Per germline, CDR1 SSHAT and CDR2 FNYEAQ (reference sequence). This CDR3 comprises 13 residues. The CDR3 loop is CASSLESNNEQYF. The CDR3 nucleotides are TGTGCTAGCAGCTTAGAATCCAACAATGAGCAGTACTTC.

This clonotype was observed a handful of times. The chain employs TRBV10-2 and TRBJ2-1; a weak D match, TRBD2 (6 bases). The V end lost 8 bases, the J end lost 0 bases, and 11 bases lay between the germline ends. The germline V gene has CDR1 WSHSY and CDR2 SAAADI. CDR3 length: 14 amino acids. DNA for the CDR3: TGCGCCAGCGCGTTCGGGAGCTCCTACAATGAGCAGTTCTTC. Amino acids: CASAFGSSYNEQFF.

V is TRBV7-9 and J is TRBJ2-6; unclear D gene. The CDR3 has 15 amino acids. The V gene lost 2 bases and the J gene lost 0 bases, with 5 bases spanning the gap. Germline V gives CDR1 SEHNR, CDR2 FQNEAQ (reference sequence). The CDR3 is CASSLHSSGANVLTF. CDR3 bases: TGTGCCAGCAGCTTACACAGCTCTGGGGCCAACGTCCTGACTTTC.

This clonotype was counted only a few times. The V call is TRBV7-3, the J call TRBJ2-4; a weak D match, TRBD1 (5 bases). Matching the DNA end better, TRBJ2-1 makes the J call doubtful. The CDR3 is 16 residues long. The germline CDR1 and CDR2 sequences are SGHTA and FQGTGA. The CDR3 loop reads CASSLEEGASYNEQFF. The CDR3 DNA sequence: TGTGCCAGCAGCTTAGAGGAAGGGGCCTCCTACAATGAGCAGTTCTTC.

The CDR3 loop reads CASSYSGLGTYEQYF. CDR3 DNA sequence: TGTGCCAGCAGTTACTCTGGCTTGGGTACATATGAGCAGTACTTC. The J gene is TRBJ2-7, the V gene TRBV6-6; no firm D call. The V end lost 0 bases, the J end lost 7 bases, and 16 bases lay between the germline ends. The germline gives CDR1 MNHNY, CDR2 SVGAGI (reference sequence). This CDR3 contains 15 residues.

The J gene is TRBJ2-7, the V gene TRBV6-6; the match to TRBD2 covers 9 bases. TRBJ2-1 matches the DNA end more closely, so the J call is doubtful. This CDR3 has 16 residues. Per germline, CDR1 MNHNY and CDR2 SVGAGI (reference sequence). CDR3 DNA: TGTGCCAGCAGTTACTCACCGGGACTAGCTTCCAATGAGCAGTTCTTC. Amino acid sequence: CASSYSPGLASNEQFF.

The chain carries TRBV7-2 and TRBJ2-5; TRBD2 matches 8 bases. The germline V gene encodes CDR1 SGHTA and CDR2 FQGNSA. J was trimmed by 1 base and V by 1 base; bases with no gene match: 8. The CDR3 runs to 17 residues. This chain's CDR3 is CASSLVHGGAPQETQYF. The DNA for the CDR3 is TGTGCCAGCAGCTTAGTCCACGGGGGGGCCCCCCAAGAGACCCAGTACTTC. The variable domain in full, with the rest retrieved from reference TRBV7-2 and TRBJ2-5, is GAGVSQSPSNKVTEKGKDVELRCDPISGHTALYWYRQSLGQGLEFLIYFQGNSAPDKSGLPSDRFSAERTGGSVSTLTIQRTQQEDSAVYLCASSLVHGGAPQETQYFGPGTRLLVL.

This sequence joins TRBV7-2 and TRBJ1-4, with 7 positions matching TRBD1. This CDR3 spans 15 amino acids. Germline lookup yields CDR1 SGHTA and CDR2 FQGNSA. Trimming at V came to 2 bases and at J to 5 bases, leaving 5 bases not matched to a gene. The CDR3 DNA is TGTGCCAGCAGCTTACAGGGGGGGTTGAATGAAAAACTGTTTTTT. Translation: CASSLQGGLNEKLFF.

With regard to this clonotype: This likely comes from a read error, as the CDR3 has no conserved phenylalanine or tryptophan at its end. The DNA is omitted, as the CDR3 cannot be located on it reliably, and the CDR3 follows TCRdb's listing. The chain uses TRBV7-9 and TRBJ2-4; TRBD1, the D gene given by the table, was not confirmed from the DNA. Per germline, CDR1 SEHNR and CDR2 FQNEAQ (reference sequence). Including both end residues, the CDR3 is 17 amino acids long. CDR3 loop: CASSSQGQQNSPLHFGN.

By sample fraction, this clonotype is medium-sized. The chain uses TRBV6-1 and TRBJ2-7; 8 nucleotides align to TRBD2. The germline V gene has CDR1 MNHNS and CDR2 SASEGT. CDR3 length: 16 residues. With 7 bases clipped from V and 4 bases from J, the junction kept 15 bases outside the gene matches. This CDR3 is CASTHVGGTRAYEQYF. The CDR3 DNA reads as TGTGCCAGCACACATGTTGGGGGGACTAGGGCTTACGAGCAGTACTTC.

The count of this clonotype is one. The gene calls are TRBV12-5 and TRBJ2-1; D assignment may be TRBD1 or TRBD2 (7 bases each). TRBJ2-5 explains the end of the DNA better; the J call may be wrong. Germline CDR1 is LGHNT and CDR2 is FRNRAP. The CDR3 runs 16 residues. The CDR3 DNA follows: TGTGCTAGTGGTTTTCAGGGGGGGAGGTACCAAGAGACCCAGTACTTC. Residues: CASGFQGGRYQETQYF.